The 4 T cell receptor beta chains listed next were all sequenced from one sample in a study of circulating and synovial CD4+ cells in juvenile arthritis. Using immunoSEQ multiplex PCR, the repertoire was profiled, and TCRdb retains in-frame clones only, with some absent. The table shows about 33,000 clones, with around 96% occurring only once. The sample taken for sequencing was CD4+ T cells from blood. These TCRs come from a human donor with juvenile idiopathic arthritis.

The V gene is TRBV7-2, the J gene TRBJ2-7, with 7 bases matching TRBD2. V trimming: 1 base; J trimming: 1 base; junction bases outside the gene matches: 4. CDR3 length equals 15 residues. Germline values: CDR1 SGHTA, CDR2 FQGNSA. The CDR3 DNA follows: TGTGCCAGCAGCTTAGTCTCGCGGGGGTCCTACGAGCAGTACTTC. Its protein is CASSLVSRGSYEQYF.

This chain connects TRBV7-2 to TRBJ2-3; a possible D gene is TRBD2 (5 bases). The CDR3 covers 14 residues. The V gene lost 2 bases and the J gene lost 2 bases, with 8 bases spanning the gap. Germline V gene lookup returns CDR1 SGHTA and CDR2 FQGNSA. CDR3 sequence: CASSLRGSTDTQYF. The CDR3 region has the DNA TGTGCCAGCAGCTTACGAGGGTCCACAGATACGCAGTATTTT.

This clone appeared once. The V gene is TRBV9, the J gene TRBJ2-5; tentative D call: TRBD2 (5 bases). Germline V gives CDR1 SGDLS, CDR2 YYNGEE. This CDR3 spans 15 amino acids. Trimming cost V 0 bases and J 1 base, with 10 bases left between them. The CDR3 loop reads CASSVVPSPQETQYF. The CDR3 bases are TGTGCCAGCAGCGTAGTTCCTAGCCCCCAAGAGACCCAGTACTTC.

The CDR3 sequence is CASSSDQTLRGQYF. The DNA of the CDR3 is TGTGCCAGTAGTTCCGACCAAACCTTACGCGGGCAGTACTTC. This rearrangement joins TRBV19 to TRBJ2-7; D unresolved. The length of the CDR3 is 14 residues. V dropped 5 bases and J dropped 9 bases, with 20 bases sitting between them. CDR1 LNHDA and CDR2 SQIVND come from the germline V gene (reference sequence). The variable domain in full, with the rest retrieved from reference TRBV19 and TRBJ2-7, is DGGITQSPKYLFRKEGQNVTLSCEQNLNHDAMYWYRQDPGQGLRLIYYSQIVNDFQKGDIAEGYSVSREKKESFPLTVTSAQKNPTAFYLCASSSDQTLRGQYFGPGTRLTVT.